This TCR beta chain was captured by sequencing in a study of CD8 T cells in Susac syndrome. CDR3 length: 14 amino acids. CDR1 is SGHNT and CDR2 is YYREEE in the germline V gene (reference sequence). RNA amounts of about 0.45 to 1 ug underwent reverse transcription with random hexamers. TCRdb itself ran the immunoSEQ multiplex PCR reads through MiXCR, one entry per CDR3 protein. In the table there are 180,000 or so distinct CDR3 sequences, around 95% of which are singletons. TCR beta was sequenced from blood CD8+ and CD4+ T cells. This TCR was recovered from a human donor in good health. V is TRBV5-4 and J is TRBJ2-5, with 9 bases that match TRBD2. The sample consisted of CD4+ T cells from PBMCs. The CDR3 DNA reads TGTGCTTCATCAGCGGGGGGTACACAAGAGACCCAGTACTTC. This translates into CASSAGGTQETQYF.